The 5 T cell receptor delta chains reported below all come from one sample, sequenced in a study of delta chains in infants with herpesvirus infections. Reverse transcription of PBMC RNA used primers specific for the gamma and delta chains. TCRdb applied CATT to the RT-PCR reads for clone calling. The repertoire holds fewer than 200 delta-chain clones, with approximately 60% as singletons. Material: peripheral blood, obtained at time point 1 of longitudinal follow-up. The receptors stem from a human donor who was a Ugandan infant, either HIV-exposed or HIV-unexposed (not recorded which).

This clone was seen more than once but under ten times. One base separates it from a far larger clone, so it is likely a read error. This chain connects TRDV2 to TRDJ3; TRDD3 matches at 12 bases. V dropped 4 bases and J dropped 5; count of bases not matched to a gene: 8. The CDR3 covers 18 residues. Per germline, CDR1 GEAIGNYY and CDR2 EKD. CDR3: CACDSTGGYTRDTRQMFF. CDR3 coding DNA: TGTGCCTGTGATTCGACTGGGGGATACACCCGGGACACCCGACAGATGTTTTTC.

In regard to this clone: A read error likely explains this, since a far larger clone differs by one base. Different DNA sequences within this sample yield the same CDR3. DNA for the CDR3: TGTGCCTTCCCCCTTCCTTACTGGGGGATAGGACCAGACACCGATAAACTCATCTTT. Its protein is CAFPLPYWGIGPDTDKLIF. The gene calls are TRDV3 and TRDJ1, with 11 bases fitting TRDD3. Germline V gives CDR1 TVYSNPD, CDR2 GDNSRS (reference sequence). J lost 0 bases, V lost 3 bases, and 18 bases had no gene match. The CDR3 loop spans 19 amino acids.

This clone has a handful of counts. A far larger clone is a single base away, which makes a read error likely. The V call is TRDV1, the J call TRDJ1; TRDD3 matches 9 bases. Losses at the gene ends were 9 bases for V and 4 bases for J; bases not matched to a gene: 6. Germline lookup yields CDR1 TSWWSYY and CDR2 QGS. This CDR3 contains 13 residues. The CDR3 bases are TGTGCTCTAAATCGGGGATACGGCGATAAACTCATCTTT. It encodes CALNRGYGDKLIF.

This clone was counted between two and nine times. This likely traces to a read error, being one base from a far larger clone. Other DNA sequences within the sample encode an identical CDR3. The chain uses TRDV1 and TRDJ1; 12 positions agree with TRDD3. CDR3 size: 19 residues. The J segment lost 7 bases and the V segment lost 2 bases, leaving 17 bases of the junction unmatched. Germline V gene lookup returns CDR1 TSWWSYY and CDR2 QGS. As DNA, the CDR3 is TGTGCTCTTGGGGAAATTTGGGTACTGGTACTGGGGGATACAACTAAACTCATCTTT. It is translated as CALGEIWVLVLGDTTKLIF.

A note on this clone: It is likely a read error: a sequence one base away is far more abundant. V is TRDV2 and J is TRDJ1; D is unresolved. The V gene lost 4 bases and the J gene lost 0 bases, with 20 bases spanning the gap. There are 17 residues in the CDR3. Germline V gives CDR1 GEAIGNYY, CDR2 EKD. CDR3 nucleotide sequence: TGTGCCTGTGAACAACTGTGGACTGTGACGTACACCGATAAACTCATCTTT. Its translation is CACEQLWTVTYTDKLIF.